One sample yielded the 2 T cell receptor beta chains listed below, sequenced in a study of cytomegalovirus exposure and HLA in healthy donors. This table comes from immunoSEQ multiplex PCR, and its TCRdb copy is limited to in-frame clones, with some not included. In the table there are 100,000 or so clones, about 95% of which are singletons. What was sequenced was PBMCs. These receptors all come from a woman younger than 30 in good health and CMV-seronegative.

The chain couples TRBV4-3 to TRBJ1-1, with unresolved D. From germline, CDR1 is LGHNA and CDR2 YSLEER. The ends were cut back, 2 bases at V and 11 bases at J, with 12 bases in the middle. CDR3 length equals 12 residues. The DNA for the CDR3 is TGCGCCAGCAGCCAATCGAGATTAGCTGCTTTCTTT. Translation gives CASSQSRLAAFF.

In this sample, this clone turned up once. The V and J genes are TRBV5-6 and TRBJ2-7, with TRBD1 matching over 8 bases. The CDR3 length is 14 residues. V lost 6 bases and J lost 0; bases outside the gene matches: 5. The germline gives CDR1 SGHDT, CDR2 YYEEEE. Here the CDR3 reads CASTSTGDSYEQYF. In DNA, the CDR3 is TGTGCCAGCACCTCGACAGGGGACTCCTACGAGCAGTACTTC.